The rows below give T cell receptor beta chains drawn from one sample of a study of CD8+ T cells in alopecia areata. Assay used: immunoSEQ multiplex PCR; TCRdb lists only in-frame clones, some missing. Of 25,000 or so clones in the sample, 40% to 60% were seen once. Material: NKG2D-high CD8+ T cells sorted from blood. Source of these receptors: a human donor with alopecia areata. Each CDR3 is given with its conserved first and last residue.

length,V,J,CDR3
12,TRBV30,TRBJ1-1,CAWNMGNTEAFF
17,TRBV5-4,TRBJ2-6,CASSFQDSLSGANVLTF
15,TRBV7-8,TRBJ2-2,CASRGGISDTGELFF
14,TRBV7-3,TRBJ2-2,CASSPTGGTGELFF
11,TRBV28,TRBJ2-7,CASGLVYEQYF
15,TRBV5-6,TRBJ1-5,CASSIGTSSNQPQHF
14,TRBV9,TRBJ2-7,CASSSRQGGYEQYF
15,TRBV29-1,TRBJ2-3,CSVDGTDSRTDTQYF
16,TRBV2,TRBJ2-3,CASSDPGEPSTDTQYF
13,TRBV30,TRBJ1-5,CAWSGGSNQPQHF
12,TRBV28,TRBJ2-7,CASSPPIREQYF
14,TRBV29-1,TRBJ2-7,CSVFSGISSYEQYF
14,TRBV27,TRBJ2-1,CASSFRDEGNEQFF
18,TRBV4-1,TRBJ2-2,CASSQGVSGSRDTGELFF
13,TRBV7-9,TRBJ1-4,CASSFSENEKLFF
17,TRBV9,TRBJ2-5,CASSGIIAGGPVGTQYF
17,TRBV11-2,TRBJ1-3,CASSLDVREYSGNTIYF
14,TRBV29-1,TRBJ2-2,CSVGRGQGAGELFF
13,TRBV28,TRBJ2-5,CASSLLGRETQYF
11,TRBV6-6,TRBJ2-1,CATSPGNEQFF
15,TRBV11-2,TRBJ2-1,CASSLDGLAGAEQFF
17,TRBV28,TRBJ2-7,CASSSPAGFWGGYEQYF
19,TRBV2,TRBJ2-1,CASSEGAKGAAFNSWEQFF
16,TRBV9,TRBJ2-5,CASSVDSSGPVGSQYF
14,TRBV29-1,TRBJ2-2,CSVPPAGSTGELFF
15,TRBV2,TRBJ2-3,CASSGPGPGVDTQYF
16,TRBV2,TRBJ2-1,CASSDPTSLLYNEQFF
15,TRBV7-9,TRBJ1-2,CASSLIRSNVYGYTF
14,TRBV7-9,TRBJ2-7,CASSLTVGDNEQYF
15,TRBV27,TRBJ1-5,CASSLNRGGDQPQHF
14,TRBV29-1,TRBJ1-2,CSAIPTGATYGYTF
15,TRBV27,TRBJ2-7,CASSPHQGGAYEQYF
13,TRBV29-1,TRBJ1-1,CSVDQGASTEAFF
14,TRBV4-2,TRBJ1-5,CASSQDDSNQPQHF
16,TRBV28,TRBJ2-2,CASSLFSGLDTGELFF
13,TRBV27,TRBJ1-5,CASSHYSNQPQHF
15,TRBV11-2,TRBJ2-1,CASGPEVAGEGEQFF
14,TRBV10-3,TRBJ1-1,CAISESGQGTEAFF